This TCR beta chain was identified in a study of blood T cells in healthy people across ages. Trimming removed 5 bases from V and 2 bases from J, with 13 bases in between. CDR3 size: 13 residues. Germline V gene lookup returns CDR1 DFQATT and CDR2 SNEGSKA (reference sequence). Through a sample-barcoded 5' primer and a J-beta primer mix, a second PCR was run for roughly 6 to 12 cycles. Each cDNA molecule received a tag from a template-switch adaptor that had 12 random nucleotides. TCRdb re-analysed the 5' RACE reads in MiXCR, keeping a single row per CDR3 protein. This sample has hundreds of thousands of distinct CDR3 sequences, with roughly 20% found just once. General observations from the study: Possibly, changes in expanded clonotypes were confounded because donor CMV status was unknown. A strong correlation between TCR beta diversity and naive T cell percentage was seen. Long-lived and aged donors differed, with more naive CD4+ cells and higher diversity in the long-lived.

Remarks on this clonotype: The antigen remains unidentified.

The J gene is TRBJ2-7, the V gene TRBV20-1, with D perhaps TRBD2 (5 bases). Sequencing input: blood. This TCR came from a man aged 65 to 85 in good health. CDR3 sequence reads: CSAYTRTPYEQYF. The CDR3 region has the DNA TGCAGTGCTTATACCAGGACTCCCTACGAGCAGTACTTC.